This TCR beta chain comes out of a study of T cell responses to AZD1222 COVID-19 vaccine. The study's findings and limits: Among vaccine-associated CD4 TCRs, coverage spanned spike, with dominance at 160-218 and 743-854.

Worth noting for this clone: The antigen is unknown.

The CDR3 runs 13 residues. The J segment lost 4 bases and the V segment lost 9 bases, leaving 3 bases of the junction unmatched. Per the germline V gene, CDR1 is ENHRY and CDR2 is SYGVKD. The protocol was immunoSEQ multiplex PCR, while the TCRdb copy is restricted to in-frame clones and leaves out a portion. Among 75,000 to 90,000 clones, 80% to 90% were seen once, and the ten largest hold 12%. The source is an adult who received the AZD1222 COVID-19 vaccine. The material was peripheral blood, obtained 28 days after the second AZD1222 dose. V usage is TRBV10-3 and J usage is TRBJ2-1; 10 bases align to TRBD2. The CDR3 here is CAIGLADYNEQFF. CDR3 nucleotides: TGTGCCATAGGACTAGCGGATTACAATGAGCAGTTCTTC.